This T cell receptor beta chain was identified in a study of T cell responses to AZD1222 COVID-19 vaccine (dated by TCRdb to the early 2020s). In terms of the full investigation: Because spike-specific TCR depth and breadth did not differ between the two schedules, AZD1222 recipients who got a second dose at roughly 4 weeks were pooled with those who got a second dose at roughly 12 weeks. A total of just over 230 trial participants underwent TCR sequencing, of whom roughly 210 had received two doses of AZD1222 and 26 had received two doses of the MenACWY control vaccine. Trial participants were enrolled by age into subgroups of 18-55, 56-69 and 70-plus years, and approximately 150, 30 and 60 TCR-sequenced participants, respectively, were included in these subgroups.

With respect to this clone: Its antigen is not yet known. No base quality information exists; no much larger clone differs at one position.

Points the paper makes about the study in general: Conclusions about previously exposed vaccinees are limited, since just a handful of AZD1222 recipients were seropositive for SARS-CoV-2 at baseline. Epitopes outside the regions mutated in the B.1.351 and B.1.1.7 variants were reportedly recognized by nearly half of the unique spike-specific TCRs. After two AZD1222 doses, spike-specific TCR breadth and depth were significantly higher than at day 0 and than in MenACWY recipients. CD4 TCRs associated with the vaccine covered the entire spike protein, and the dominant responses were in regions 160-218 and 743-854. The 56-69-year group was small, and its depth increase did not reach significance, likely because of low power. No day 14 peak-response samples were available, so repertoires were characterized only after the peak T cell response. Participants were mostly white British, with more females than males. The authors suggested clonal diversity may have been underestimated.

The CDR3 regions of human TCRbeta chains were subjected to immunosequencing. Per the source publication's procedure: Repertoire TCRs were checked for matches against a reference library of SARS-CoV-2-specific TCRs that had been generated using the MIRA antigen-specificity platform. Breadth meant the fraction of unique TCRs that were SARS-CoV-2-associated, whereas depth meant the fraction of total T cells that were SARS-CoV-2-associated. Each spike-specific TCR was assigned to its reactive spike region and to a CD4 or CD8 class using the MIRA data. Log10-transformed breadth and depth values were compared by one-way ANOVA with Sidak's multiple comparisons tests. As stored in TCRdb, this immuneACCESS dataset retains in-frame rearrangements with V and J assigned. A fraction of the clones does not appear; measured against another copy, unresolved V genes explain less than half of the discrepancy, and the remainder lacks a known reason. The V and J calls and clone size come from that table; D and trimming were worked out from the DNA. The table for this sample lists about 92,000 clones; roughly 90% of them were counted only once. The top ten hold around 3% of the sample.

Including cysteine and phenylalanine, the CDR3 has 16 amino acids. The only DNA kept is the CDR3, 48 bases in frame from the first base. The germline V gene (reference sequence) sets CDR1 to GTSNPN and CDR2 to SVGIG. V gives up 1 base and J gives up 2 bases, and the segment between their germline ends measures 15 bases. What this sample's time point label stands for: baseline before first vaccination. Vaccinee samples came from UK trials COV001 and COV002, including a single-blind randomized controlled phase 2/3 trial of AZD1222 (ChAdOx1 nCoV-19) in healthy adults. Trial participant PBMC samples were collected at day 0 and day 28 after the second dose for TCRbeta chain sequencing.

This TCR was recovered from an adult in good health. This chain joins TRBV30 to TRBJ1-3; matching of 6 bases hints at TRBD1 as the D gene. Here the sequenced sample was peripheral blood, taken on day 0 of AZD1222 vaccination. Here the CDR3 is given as CAWSEYRVVTGNTIYF. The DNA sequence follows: TGTGCCTGGAGTGAATACAGGGTAGTCACTGGAAACACCATATATTTT.